This T cell receptor (beta chain) came from a study of cytomegalovirus exposure and HLA in healthy donors. Study background: Researchers previously reported finding 90 million to 130 million unique TCR beta sequences from approximately 200 million T cells.

Nominal health characterized the donors when sampled, though unrecorded immune exposures were likely. The length of the CDR3 is 12 residues. Germline V CDR1 and CDR2: MDHEN, SYDVKM. Trimming removed 5 bases at V and 5 bases at J, with 9 bases between. It was with 60 Vbeta and 13 Jbeta primers that the PCR ran. Sequenced by immunoSEQ multiplex PCR; TCRdb stores in-frame clones only, minus some. The profile shows over 150,000 clones, around two thirds of them singletons. Overall study results and limits: In a later analysis, about 17,000 TCR beta sequences were associated with HLA alleles at 0.05 false discovery rate. Researchers catalogued 160 or so TCR beta chains as cytomegalovirus-associated.

This clone came up once. No antigen is known for it. The V gene is TRBV28, the J gene TRBJ2-5; D is undetermined. This clonotype was obtained from a man in his forties or fifties in good health and CMV-seronegative. Sequencing used PBMCs. For the CDR3, the DNA is TGTGCCAGCAGTCCCCACGGGGAGACCCAGTACTTC. Translating it yields CASSPHGETQYF.